A single sample is the source of the 23 T cell receptor beta chains below, sequenced in a study of graft-versus-host responses after intestinal transplantation. Produced via immunoSEQ multiplex PCR; TCRdb's table is partial and in-frame only. The profile shows about 20,000 clones, around 42% of them singletons. The sequences come from alloreactive CD4+ T cells from a mixed lymphocyte reaction culture, collected before intestinal transplant. Subset specified: CFSE-low proliferating T cells sorted from approximately 6-day pre-transplant mixed lymphocyte reaction (GvH or HvG direction). These receptors were collected from a human patient who received an intestinal transplant.

The rearrangement uses TRBV12-1 and TRBJ2-7; the listed D gene, TRBD1, was not tested against the DNA. TRBV12-1 is deemed a pseudogene. The CDR3 is 14 amino acids. In DNA form, the CDR3 reads TGTGCCAGCAGCTCCGCAGGGGGTCGACACGAGCAGTACTTC. Amino acid sequence: CASSSAGGRHEQYF.

The V and J genes are TRBV5-1 and TRBJ2-5, with 9 bases lining up with TRBD2. There are 16 residues in the CDR3. The junction had 8 bases not matched to a gene; V was cut back by 0 bases and J by 5 bases. Per germline, CDR1 SGHRS and CDR2 YFSETQ. CDR3 in DNA: TGCGCCAGCAGCTTGGGATCGGCGGGGGGGGCGGAGACCCAGTACTTC. This gives the protein CASSLGSAGGAETQYF. The full variable domain, completed using reference TRBV5-1 and TRBJ2-5, is KAGVTQTPRYLIKTRGQQVTLSCSPISGHRSVSWYQQTPGQGLQFLFEYFSETQRNKGNFPGRFSGRQFSNSRSEMNVSTLELGDSALYLCASSLGSAGGAETQYFGPGTRLLVL.

This rearrangement joins TRBV18 to TRBJ2-2; possibly TRBD1 for D (6 bases). CDR3 size: 16 residues. V gave up 1 base and J gave up 5 bases, with 14 bases separating them. Germline loops: CDR1 KGHSH, CDR2 LQKENI. The CDR3 sequence is CASSPQQGPVTGELFF. The CDR3 nucleotides are TGTGCCAGCTCACCACAACAGGGACCGGTGACCGGGGAGCTGTTTTTT.

This clone was recorded a few times. CDR3 sequence reads: CASTGGPWDEQYF. The CDR3 DNA is TGTGCCAGCACGGGGGGGCCCTGGGACGAGCAGTACTTC. This chain connects TRBV6-6 to TRBJ2-7; 8 positions agree with TRBD2. V gave up 7 bases and J gave up 5 bases; unmatched junction bases: 7. The germline V gene has CDR1 MNHNY and CDR2 SVGAGI (reference sequence). The CDR3 runs to 13 residues.

This chain connects TRBV2 to TRBJ2-7; 7 bases are a match to TRBD1. This CDR3 has 14 amino acids. The V segment lost 7 bases and the J segment 3 bases; nucleotides outside the gene matches: 9. Germline CDR1 reads SNHLY; CDR2 reads FYNNEI. The CDR3 here is CASTKEGAHYEQYF. DNA for the CDR3: TGTGCCAGCACCAAAGAGGGGGCCCACTACGAGCAGTACTTC.

This clone was picked up a small number of times. This chain uses TRBV4-1 with TRBJ1-4; D possibly corresponds to TRBD1 (5 bases). V dropped 1 base and J dropped 7 bases, with 16 bases sitting between them. The CDR3 covers 16 residues. Germline CDR1 reads MGHRA; CDR2 reads YSYEKL. The chain's CDR3 is CASSQAYGGVGEKLFF. The CDR3, as DNA: TGCGCCAGCAGCCAAGCGTACGGGGGGGTTGGTGAAAAACTGTTTTTT.

A few counts support this clone. The chain has TRBV10-1 and TRBJ1-2, with 7 positions matching TRBD1. The CDR3 contains 14 residues. After removal of 4 bases from V and 0 bases from J, the junction contained 2 bases not matched to a gene. The germline V gene has CDR1 WNHNN and CDR2 SYGVQD (reference sequence). The CDR3 nucleotides read TGCGCCAGCAGTGCAGGGGGGACTAACTATGGCTACACCTTC. This gives the protein CASSAGGTNYGYTF.

This clone was seen more than once but under ten times. This chain connects TRBV13 to TRBJ1-4; no clear D. Germline-derived CDR1 and CDR2 are PRHDT and FYEKMQ (reference sequence). Trimming removed 2 bases at V and 7 bases at J, with 11 bases between. The CDR3 is 14 amino acids. The chain's CDR3 is CASSLWVEGEKLFF. The CDR3 DNA follows: TGTGCCAGCAGCTTATGGGTGGAGGGTGAAAAACTGTTTTTT. The full variable domain, its missing parts supplied by reference TRBV13 and TRBJ1-4, is AAGVIQSPRHLIKEKRETATLKCYPIPRHDTVYWYQQGPGQDPQFLISFYEKMQSDKGSIPDRFSAQQFSDYHSELNMSSLELGDSALYFCASSLWVEGEKLFFGSGTQLSVL.

This clone was recorded once. V and J are TRBV5-1 and TRBJ1-2; the D gene is possibly TRBD1 (6 bases). Germline V lookup: CDR1 SGHRS, CDR2 YFSETQ. The V end lost 1 base, the J end lost 4 bases, and 11 bases lay between the germline ends. The length of the CDR3 is 14 residues. The CDR3 bases are TGCGCCAGCAGCTTGAGTTCAGGGGCCTATGGCTACACCTTC. As protein: CASSLSSGAYGYTF.

This clone was seen a few times. The V call is TRBV10-3, the J call TRBJ2-3; 8 bases match TRBD2. Germline V gene data show CDR1 as ENHRY and CDR2 as SYGVKD. V was pared by 4 bases and J by 0 bases, with 6 bases of the junction left unmatched. The CDR3 runs to 16 residues. Here the CDR3 DNA reads TGTGCCATCAGTGGGAGCGGGGGCACTAGCACAGATACGCAGTATTTT. Amino acids: CAISGSGGTSTDTQYF.

The chain carries TRBV29-1 and TRBJ2-3; possibly TRBD1 for D (5 bases). The CDR3 sequence is 14 residues long. Between the trimmed V and J ends, which lost 4 bases and 6 bases, there was a span of 17 bases. Looked up from germline, CDR1 is SQVTM and CDR2 is ANQGSEA. For the CDR3, the DNA is TGCAGCGTTGTGATGGTTCAGGGCGCGGATACGCAGTATTTT. Translation: CSVVMVQGADTQYF.

This clone was picked up a small number of times. V is TRBV5-1 and J is TRBJ2-1; a possible D gene is TRBD1 (8 bases). The germline V and J ends were trimmed by 4 bases and 2 bases, with 16 bases remaining between them. The CDR3 spans 16 residues. In germline, CDR1 is SGHRS, CDR2 YFSETQ. As DNA, the CDR3 is TGCGCCAGCAGCCTACAGGGGGGGGCTCCCTACAATGAGCAGTTCTTC. Its protein product is CASSLQGGAPYNEQFF.

This clone was seen more than once but under ten times. This sequence joins TRBV18 and TRBJ2-1, with 9 nucleotides matching TRBD1. The V and J ends lost 8 bases and 2 bases, in that order; junction bases with no gene match: 10. Germline CDR1 and CDR2: KGHSH and LQKENI. This CDR3 region has 16 residues. The CDR3 DNA is TGTGCCAGCACCCGTTCCGGGACAGGGACCTACAATGAGCAGTTCTTC. It translates to CASTRSGTGTYNEQFF.

The V and J genes are TRBV10-3 and TRBJ1-2; no firm D call. Trimming stripped 10 bases from V and 4 bases from J, with 19 bases between. Germline loops: CDR1 ENHRY, CDR2 SYGVKD. This CDR3 has 14 residues. The CDR3 nucleotides read TGTGCCACCACCCTCTCCGGGGTGGGCTATGGCTACACCTTC. Translated: CATTLSGVGYGYTF.

This chain links TRBV7-6 with TRBJ1-1, with a tentative D call TRBD1 (5 bases). The CDR3 consists of 18 residues. Germline V gives CDR1 SGHVS, CDR2 FNYEAQ. Trimming cost V 1 base and J 0 bases, with 18 bases left between them. The CDR3 spells CASSLGVGWGGVNTEAFF. The CDR3 nucleotides read TGTGCCAGCAGCTTAGGCGTGGGCTGGGGGGGGGTGAACACTGAAGCTTTCTTT.

This clone was picked up a small number of times. The chain employs TRBV6-5 and TRBJ2-5; tentatively, D is TRBD1 (6 bases). The last part of the DNA fits TRBJ2-7 better; the J call may be wrong. Germline V gene data show CDR1 as MNHEY and CDR2 as SVGAGI. The CDR3 runs 15 residues. The CDR3: CASRPTRDTPYEQYF. CDR3 in DNA: TGTGCCAGCCGCCCCACCCGGGACACCCCCTACGAGCAGTACTTC.

V is TRBV10-2 and J is TRBJ2-1, with 10 bases lining up with TRBD2. V shed 10 bases, J shed 4 bases, and the junction held 10 bases outside the gene matches. Germline CDR1 and CDR2: WSHSY and SAAADI. The CDR3 is 15 amino acids. The CDR3 nucleotides are TGCGCCACCCGGGGAGCGGGGGGGCAGTACAATGAGCAGTTCTTC. Protein sequence: CATRGAGGQYNEQFF.

The chain combines TRBV7-8 with TRBJ2-1; 9 bases match TRBD2. The V and J ends lost 3 bases and 0 bases, in that order; junction bases with no gene match: 6. The germline V gene has CDR1 SGHVS and CDR2 FQNEAQ. The CDR3 consists of 17 residues. This chain's CDR3 is CASSFPSGVSSYNEQFF. As DNA, the CDR3 is TGTGCCAGCAGCTTCCCTAGCGGGGTTAGCTCCTACAATGAGCAGTTCTTC.

This chain links TRBV10-2 with TRBJ2-3, with TRBD2 identical over 11 bases. CDR1 is WSHSY and CDR2 is SAAADI in the germline V gene. Trimming removed 4 bases from V and 6 bases from J; junction bases left unmatched: 9. This CDR3 spans 16 amino acids. Here the CDR3 reads CASSVGSGGAADTQYF. CDR3 coding DNA: TGCGCCAGCAGTGTCGGTAGCGGGGGGGCCGCGGATACGCAGTATTTT.

The rearrangement joins TRBV6-1 to TRBJ1-2, with 7 positions matching TRBD1. The junction had 8 bases not matched to a gene; V was cut back by 6 bases and J by 4 bases. Germline-derived CDR1 and CDR2 are MNHNS and SASEGT. The CDR3 consists of 14 residues. The CDR3 sequence is CASRPGGLSYGYTF. In DNA, the CDR3 is TGTGCCAGCAGGCCAGGGGGTTTAAGCTATGGCTACACCTTC.

The gene calls are TRBV11-3 and TRBJ1-3; D not certain. This CDR3 comprises 16 residues. V was trimmed by 5 bases and J by 7 bases, leaving 21 bases between them. Germline loops: CDR1 SGHNT, CDR2 YENEEA. Written as DNA, the CDR3 is TGTGCCAGCAGCCAAAAGGCGGGAGTGACAAGGAACACCATATATTTT. The encoded protein is CASSQKAGVTRNTIYF. The full variable domain, rest sourced from reference TRBV11-3 and TRBJ1-3, is EAGVVQSPRYKIIEKKQPVAFWCNPISGHNTLYWYLQNLGQGPELLIRYENEEAVDDSQLPKDRFSAERLKGVDSTLKIQPAELGDSAVYLCASSQKAGVTRNTIYFGEGSWLTVV.

V usage is TRBV2 and J usage is TRBJ1-5; perhaps TRBD1 as D (6 bases). Germline CDR1 is SNHLY and CDR2 is FYNNEI. The V end was cut by 5 bases, the J end by 9 bases, with 20 bases between. CDR3 length: 15 residues. The CDR3 sequence: CASSYTGFGGGPQHF. The DNA of the CDR3 is TGTGCCAGCAGTTACACAGGGTTTGGGGGGGGGCCCCAGCATTTT.

This chain joins TRBV2 and TRBJ1-6; D is ambiguous. Germline loops: CDR1 SNHLY, CDR2 FYNNEI. V lost 6 bases, J lost 4 bases, and 7 bases lay in between. The CDR3 runs 13 residues. CDR3 region: CASRQSYNSPLHF. The CDR3 coding sequence is TGTGCCAGCAGGCAGTCTTATAATTCACCCCTCCACTTT.